These 14 T cell receptor beta chains came from one sample sequenced in a study of T cell responses to AZD1222 COVID-19 vaccine. The repertoire was sequenced with immunoSEQ multiplex PCR; TCRdb's copy has only in-frame clones and lacks some. The sample has some 180,000 clones; just under 95% are singletons. Material: peripheral blood, obtained on day 0 of AZD1222 vaccination. The receptors stem from an adult in good health.

The chain recombines TRBV5-1 with TRBJ1-4; D gene ambiguous. The CDR3 totals 15 residues. V shed 3 bases and J shed 12 bases, with 21 bases lying between them. CDR1 and CDR2 from the germline V gene are SGHRS and YFSETQ. This CDR3 reads CASSSAGLQTEELFF. CDR3 coding DNA: TGCGCCAGCAGCTCGGCCGGGCTCCAAACGGAGGAACTGTTTTTT.

The chain joins TRBV5-4 to TRBJ1-5, with D uncertain. V lost 4 bases and J lost 3, with 14 bases in between. There are 15 residues in the CDR3. The germline V gene has CDR1 SGHNT and CDR2 YYREEE (reference sequence). CDR3 sequence: CASSLGAGSNQPQHF. The CDR3 DNA follows: TGTGCCAGCAGCCTGGGAGCGGGTTCCAATCAGCCCCAGCATTTT. The entire variable domain, with the rest obtained from reference TRBV5-4 and TRBJ1-5, is as follows: ETGVTQSPTHLIKTRGQQVTLRCSSQSGHNTVSWYQQALGQGPQFIFQYYREEENGRGNFPPRFSGLQFPNYSSELNVNALELDDSALYLCASSLGAGSNQPQHFGDGTRLSIL.

The chain has TRBV5-4 and TRBJ1-5; tentative D call: TRBD1 (6 bases). This CDR3 is built from 14 residues. V was clipped by 1 base and J by 6 bases, with 11 bases between them. In germline, CDR1 is SGHNT, CDR2 YYREEE (reference sequence). In DNA form, the CDR3 reads TGTGCCAGCAGCTTGTGGGGGCGGGCTCAGCCCCAGCATTTT. Its translation: CASSLWGRAQPQHF.

This rearrangement joins TRBV6-1 to TRBJ1-2, with 12 bases aligning to TRBD1. This CDR3 comprises 17 residues. Trimming at V came to 4 bases and at J to 5 bases, leaving 11 bases not matched to a gene. Germline CDR1 MNHNS, CDR2 SASEGT. CDR3 nucleotide sequence: TGTGCCAGCAGTGCCGGGACAGGGGGCGCGGTGTTTTATGGCTACACCTTC. Protein product: CASSAGTGGAVFYGYTF.

The V and J genes are TRBV27 and TRBJ2-1; D possibly corresponds to TRBD1 (6 bases). The CDR3 is 14 amino acids. Trimming pared 1 base from V and 8 bases from J, leaving 12 bases between. The germline CDR1 and CDR2 sequences are MNHEY and SMNVEV (reference sequence). This CDR3 is CASSLFIGGDEQFF. CDR3 DNA sequence: TGTGCCAGCAGTTTATTTATTGGGGGCGATGAGCAGTTCTTC.

V and J are TRBV7-6 and TRBJ1-2; 8 positions match TRBD1. The CDR3 is 15 amino acids. V was clipped by 4 bases and J by 5 bases; unmatched bases: 9. Per the germline V gene, CDR1 is SGHVS and CDR2 is FNYEAQ. The CDR3 DNA reads as TGTGCCAGCAGCTCCCTGACAGGGGCTAGGTATGGCTACACCTTC. It encodes CASSSLTGARYGYTF.

The chain carries TRBV11-2 and TRBJ1-5; D is undetermined. Trimming removed 1 base from V and 4 bases from J, with 5 bases in between. Germline CDR1 is SGHAT and CDR2 is FQNNGV. The CDR3 sequence is 13 residues long. The chain's CDR3 is CASSLGRNQPQHF. The CDR3 nucleotides read TGTGCCAGCAGCTTAGGTCGAAATCAGCCCCAGCATTTT.

The V gene is TRBV29-1, the J gene TRBJ1-2; 7 bases match TRBD1. After removal of 4 bases from V and 0 bases from J, the junction contained 17 bases not matched to a gene. The CDR3 runs 18 residues. The V gene's germline CDR1 is SQVTM and CDR2 ANQGSEA. The CDR3 DNA reads as TGCAGCGTTGGTTCCGACAGGGAACTAACTTTAGCTAACTATGGCTACACCTTC. Residues: CSVGSDRELTLANYGYTF.

The rearrangement uses TRBV9 and TRBJ1-2; D may be TRBD1 (6 bases). Trimming shortened V by 0 bases and J by 3 bases, and 9 bases separated the two germline ends. There are 14 residues in the CDR3. Germline V gives CDR1 SGDLS, CDR2 YYNGEE. In DNA, the CDR3 is TGTGCCAGCAGCGTAGGATGGACAGACTATGGCTACACCTTC. Protein sequence: CASSVGWTDYGYTF. The full variable domain, rest sourced from reference TRBV9 and TRBJ1-2, is DSGVTQTPKHLITATGQRVTLRCSPRSGDLSVYWYQQSLDQGLQFLIQYYNGEERAKGNILERFSAQQFPDLHSELNLSSLELGDSALYFCASSVGWTDYGYTFGSGTRLTVV.

The chain joins TRBV15 to TRBJ2-7, with D possibly being TRBD1 (5 bases). CDR3 length: 15 residues. The germline V gene encodes CDR1 LNHNV and CDR2 YYDKDF (reference sequence). V lost 2 bases and J 5 bases, leaving 16 bases between the germline ends. The CDR3 reads CATSRQKEGAHEQYF. CDR3 nucleotides: TGTGCCACCAGCAGACAAAAGGAAGGGGCCCACGAGCAGTACTTC.

J is TRBJ2-4 and V is TRBV7-8, with 15 positions matching TRBD2. Trimming cost V 4 bases and J 0 bases; bases outside gene matches: 7. The CDR3 has 19 amino acids. The germline CDR1 and CDR2 sequences are SGHVS and FQNEAQ. CDR3 residues: CASSSGLAGGYLAKNIQYF. CDR3 nucleotides: TGTGCCAGCAGCTCGGGACTAGCGGGAGGATACTTAGCCAAAAACATTCAGTACTTC. Variable domain in full (rest from reference TRBV7-8 and TRBJ2-4): GAGVSQSPRYKVAKRGQDVALRCDPISGHVSLFWYQQALGQGPEFLTYFQNEAQLDKSGLPSDRFFAERPEGSVSTLKIQRTQQEDSAVYLCASSSGLAGGYLAKNIQYFGAGTRLSVL.

The rearrangement uses TRBV3-1 (or the pseudogene TRBV3-2) and TRBJ1-1; D perhaps matches TRBD1 (5 bases). The CDR3 runs 14 residues. Trimming took 2 bases from V and 7 from J, leaving 14 bases between them. Per the germline V gene, CDR1 is LGHDT and CDR2 is YNNKEL (reference sequence). CDR3 coding DNA: TGTGCCAGCAGCCAAACTTATGGGGCAGTTGAAGCTTTCTTT. Translating it yields CASSQTYGAVEAFF.

The V and J genes are TRBV2 and TRBJ2-1, with TRBD2 as a possible D gene (5 bases). Trimming stripped 6 bases from V and 0 bases from J, with 15 bases between. The CDR3 length is 16 residues. Looked up from germline, CDR1 is SNHLY and CDR2 is FYNNEI. CDR3 bases: TGTGCCAGCAGCCCCTGGCGGGCGAGCTCCTACAATGAGCAGTTCTTC. It translates to CASSPWRASSYNEQFF.

Only one count was recorded for this clone. The rearrangement joins TRBV7-2 to TRBJ2-7; 10 nucleotides agree with TRBD1. Germline V gene lookup returns CDR1 SGHTA and CDR2 FQGNSA. J was trimmed by 2 bases and V by 3 bases; bases with no gene match: 10. This CDR3 is built from 17 residues. The DNA for the CDR3 is TGTGCCAGCAGCTTGCTGTCCGGGACAGGGGTAACCTACGAGCAGTACTTC. Translating gives CASSLLSGTGVTYEQYF.